Listed below are T cell receptor beta chains from one sample, sequenced in a study of blood T cell repertoires in COVID-19. TCRdb's copy holds only in-frame clones and misses some; the assay was immunoSEQ multiplex PCR. The data contain 160,000 or so clones, 85% to 90% of them seen just once; the ten biggest clones take up 6.5% to 8.5%. The sequencing sample was made of PBMCs or T cells enriched from blood (not recorded which). Source of these receptors: a woman aged 50 to 60 who had recovered from COVID-19. CDR3s leave out the opening cysteine and the closing phenylalanine or tryptophan. Fields, in order: J gene, V gene, CDR3 protein.

j_call: TRBJ1-1; v_call: TRBV5-6; cdr3_aa: ASSSPGTAQDEAF
j_call: TRBJ1-1; v_call: TRBV30; cdr3_aa: AWESQGETEAF
j_call: TRBJ1-2; v_call: TRBV3-1/TRBV3-2; cdr3_aa: ASSRQDGYT
j_call: TRBJ1-6; v_call: TRBV5-8; cdr3_aa: ASSSGDRGNSPLH
j_call: TRBJ2-5; v_call: TRBV5-6; cdr3_aa: ASSLGGTEETQY
j_call: TRBJ2-1; v_call: TRBV29-1; cdr3_aa: SVGLRGYNEQF
j_call: TRBJ1-2; v_call: TRBV5-6; cdr3_aa: ASSSTDSRGYT
j_call: TRBJ2-7; v_call: TRBV2; cdr3_aa: ASSVLATEQY
j_call: TRBJ2-7; v_call: TRBV6-5; cdr3_aa: ASRGASSYEQY
j_call: TRBJ2-4; v_call: TRBV2; cdr3_aa: ASSAGTSGGLGAKNIQY
j_call: TRBJ1-2; v_call: TRBV19; cdr3_aa: ASSIDSQGGVTYGYT
j_call: TRBJ1-1; v_call: TRBV7-9; cdr3_aa: ASSLVEAGNTEAF
j_call: TRBJ2-7; v_call: TRBV5-4; cdr3_aa: ASSLGRAGTYEQY
j_call: TRBJ2-3; v_call: TRBV24-1; cdr3_aa: ATSDPGLAGESTQY
j_call: TRBJ2-7; v_call: TRBV7-9; cdr3_aa: ASSLVSSSYEQY
j_call: TRBJ1-2; v_call: TRBV11-3; cdr3_aa: ASSNRQTPNYGYT
j_call: TRBJ1-1; v_call: TRBV6-5; cdr3_aa: ASSFTVVNTEAF
j_call: TRBJ2-6; v_call: TRBV5-1; cdr3_aa: ASSLQFSGANVLT
j_call: TRBJ1-2; v_call: TRBV5-6; cdr3_aa: ASSLAGTGVGGGYT
j_call: TRBJ1-3; v_call: TRBV6-2/TRBV6-3; cdr3_aa: ASSYSQGSGNTIY
j_call: TRBJ1-2; v_call: TRBV7-9; cdr3_aa: ASSSPFLGQGAIYGYT
j_call: TRBJ1-5; v_call: TRBV6-5; cdr3_aa: ASSYSGTGGQPQH
j_call: TRBJ2-2; v_call: TRBV27; cdr3_aa: ASSSRTGTSGLALAGELF
j_call: TRBJ1-2; v_call: TRBV6-5; cdr3_aa: ASTPDRALYGYT
j_call: TRBJ1-3; v_call: TRBV29-1; cdr3_aa: SVTRQTGNTIY
j_call: TRBJ1-2; v_call: TRBV7-2; cdr3_aa: ASSLAQGTAVLNYGYT
j_call: TRBJ1-2; v_call: TRBV10-3; cdr3_aa: AISESSQGPNYGYT